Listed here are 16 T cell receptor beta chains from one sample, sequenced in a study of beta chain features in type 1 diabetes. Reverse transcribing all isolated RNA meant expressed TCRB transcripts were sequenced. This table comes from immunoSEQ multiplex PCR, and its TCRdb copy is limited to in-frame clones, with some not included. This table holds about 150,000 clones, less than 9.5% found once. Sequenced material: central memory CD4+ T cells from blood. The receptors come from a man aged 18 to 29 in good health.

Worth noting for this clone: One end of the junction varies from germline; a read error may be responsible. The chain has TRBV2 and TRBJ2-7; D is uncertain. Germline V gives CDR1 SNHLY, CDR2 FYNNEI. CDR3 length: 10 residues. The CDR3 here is CASSLYGQYF. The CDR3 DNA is TGTGCCAGCAGTCTCTACGGGCAGTACTTC. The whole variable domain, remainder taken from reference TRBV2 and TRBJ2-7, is EPEVTQTPSHQVTQMGQEVILRCVPISNHLYFYWYRQILGQKVEFLVSFYNNEISEKSEIFDDQFSVERPDGSNFTLKIRSTKLEDSAMYFCASSLYGQYFGPGTRLTVT.

This CDR3 is CASSQGQVFTDTQYF. The CDR3 nucleotides read TGTGCCAGCAGTCAGGGACAGGTGTTCACAGATACGCAGTATTTT. The V and J genes are TRBV6-5 and TRBJ2-3; 8 nucleotides match TRBD1. CDR1 is MNHEY and CDR2 is SVGAGI in the germline V gene. This CDR3 has 15 residues. V lost 5 bases to trimming and J lost 2 bases; unmatched junction nucleotides: 6.

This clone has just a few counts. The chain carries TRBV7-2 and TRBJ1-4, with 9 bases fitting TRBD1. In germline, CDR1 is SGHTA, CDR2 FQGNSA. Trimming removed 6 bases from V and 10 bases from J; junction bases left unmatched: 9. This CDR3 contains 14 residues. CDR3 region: CASRAGTGNTKLFF. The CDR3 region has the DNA TGTGCCAGCAGAGCCGGGACAGGGAATACAAAACTGTTTTTT.

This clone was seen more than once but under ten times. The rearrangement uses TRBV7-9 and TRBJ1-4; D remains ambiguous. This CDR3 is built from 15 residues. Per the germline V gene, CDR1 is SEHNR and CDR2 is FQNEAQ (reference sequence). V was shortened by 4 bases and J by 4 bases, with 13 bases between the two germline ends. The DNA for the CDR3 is TGTGCCAGCAGCTCCCGAGACACTTATAATGAAAAACTGTTTTTT. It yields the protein CASSSRDTYNEKLFF.

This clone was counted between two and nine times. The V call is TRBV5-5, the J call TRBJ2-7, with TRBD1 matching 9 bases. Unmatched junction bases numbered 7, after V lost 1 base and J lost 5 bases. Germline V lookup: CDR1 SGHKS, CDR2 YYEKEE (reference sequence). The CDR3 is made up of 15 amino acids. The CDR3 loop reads CASSLRGQGRHEQYF. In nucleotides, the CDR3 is TGTGCCAGCAGCTTGCGGGGACAGGGAAGGCACGAGCAGTACTTC.

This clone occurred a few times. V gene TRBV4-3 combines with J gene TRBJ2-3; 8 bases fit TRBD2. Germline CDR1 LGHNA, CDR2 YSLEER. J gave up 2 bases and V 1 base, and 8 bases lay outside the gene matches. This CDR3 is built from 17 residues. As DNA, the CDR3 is TGCGCCAGCAGCCAAGTTAGGGCGGGAGGTACCACAGATACGCAGTATTTT. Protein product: CASSQVRAGGTTDTQYF.

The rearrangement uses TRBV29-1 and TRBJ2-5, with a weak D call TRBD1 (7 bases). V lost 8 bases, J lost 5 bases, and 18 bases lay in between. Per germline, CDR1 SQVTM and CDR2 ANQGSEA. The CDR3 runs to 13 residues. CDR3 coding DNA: TGCAGCCCTGGTGGAGGGGGCGCGGAGACCCAGTACTTC. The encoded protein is CSPGGGGAETQYF.

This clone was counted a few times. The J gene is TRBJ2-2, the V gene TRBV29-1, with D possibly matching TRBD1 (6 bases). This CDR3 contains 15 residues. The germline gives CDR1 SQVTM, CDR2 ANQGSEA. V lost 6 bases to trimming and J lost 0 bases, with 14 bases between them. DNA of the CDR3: TGCAGCGTAGCAACCGGGACAACGAACACCGGGGAGCTGTTTTTT. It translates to CSVATGTTNTGELFF.

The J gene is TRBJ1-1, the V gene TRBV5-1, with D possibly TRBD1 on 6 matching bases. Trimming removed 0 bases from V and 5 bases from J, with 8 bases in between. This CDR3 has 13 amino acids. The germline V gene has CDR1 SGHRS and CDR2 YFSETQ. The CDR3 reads CASSLDRATEAFF. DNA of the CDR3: TGCGCCAGCAGCTTGGACAGGGCGACTGAAGCTTTCTTT.

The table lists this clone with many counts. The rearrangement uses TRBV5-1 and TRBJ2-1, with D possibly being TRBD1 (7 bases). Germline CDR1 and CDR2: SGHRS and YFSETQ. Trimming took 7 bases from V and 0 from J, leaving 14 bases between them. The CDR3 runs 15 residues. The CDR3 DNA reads TGCGCCAGCTACCCAGGGGGGAGCTCCTACAATGAGCAGTTCTTC. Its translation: CASYPGGSSYNEQFF. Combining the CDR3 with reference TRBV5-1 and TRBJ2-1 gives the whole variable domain KAGVTQTPRYLIKTRGQQVTLSCSPISGHRSVSWYQQTPGQGLQFLFEYFSETQRNKGNFPGRFSGRQFSNSRSEMNVSTLELGDSALYLCASYPGGSSYNEQFFGPGTRLTVL.

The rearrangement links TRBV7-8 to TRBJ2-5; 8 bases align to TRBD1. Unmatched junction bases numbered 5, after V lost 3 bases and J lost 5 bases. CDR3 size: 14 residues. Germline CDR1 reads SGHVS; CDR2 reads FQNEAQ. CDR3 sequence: CASSFQGAGETQYF. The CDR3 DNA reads TGTGCCAGCAGCTTCCAGGGGGCTGGTGAGACCCAGTACTTC.

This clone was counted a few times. The CDR3 here is CAWSTGVEEKLFF. The CDR3 DNA reads as TGTGCCTGGAGTACAGGGGTTGAAGAAAAACTGTTTTTT. This chain joins TRBV30 and TRBJ1-4; 7 nucleotides line up with TRBD1. CDR1 GTSNPN and CDR2 SVGIG come from the germline V gene (reference sequence). The CDR3 loop spans 13 amino acids. Unmatched junction bases numbered 5, after V lost 2 bases and J lost 8 bases. Full variable domain (rest looked up from reference TRBV30 and TRBJ1-4): SQTIHQWPATLVQPVGSPLSLECTVEGTSNPNLYWYRQAAGRGLQLLFYSVGIGQISSEVPQNLSASRPQDRQFILSSKKLLLSDSGFYLCAWSTGVEEKLFFGSGTQLSVL.

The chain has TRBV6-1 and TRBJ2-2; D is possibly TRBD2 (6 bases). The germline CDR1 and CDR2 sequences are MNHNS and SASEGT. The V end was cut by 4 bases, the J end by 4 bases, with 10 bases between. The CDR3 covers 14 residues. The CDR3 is CASSGMGGTGELFF. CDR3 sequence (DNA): TGTGCCAGCAGTGGAATGGGGGGCACCGGGGAGCTGTTTTTT.

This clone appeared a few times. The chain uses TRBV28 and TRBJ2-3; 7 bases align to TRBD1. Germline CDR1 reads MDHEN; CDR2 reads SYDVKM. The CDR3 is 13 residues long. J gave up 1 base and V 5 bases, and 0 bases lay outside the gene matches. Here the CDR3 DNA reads TGTGCCAGCAGTACAGGGGGCACAGATACGCAGTATTTT. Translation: CASSTGGTDTQYF.

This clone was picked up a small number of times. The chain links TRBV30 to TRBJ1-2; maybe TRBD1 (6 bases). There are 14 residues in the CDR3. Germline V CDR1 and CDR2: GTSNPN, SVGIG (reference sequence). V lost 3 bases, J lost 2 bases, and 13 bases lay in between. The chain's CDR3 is CAWSVSGVNYGYTF. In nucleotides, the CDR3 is TGTGCCTGGAGCGTTTCAGGGGTAAACTATGGCTACACCTTC.

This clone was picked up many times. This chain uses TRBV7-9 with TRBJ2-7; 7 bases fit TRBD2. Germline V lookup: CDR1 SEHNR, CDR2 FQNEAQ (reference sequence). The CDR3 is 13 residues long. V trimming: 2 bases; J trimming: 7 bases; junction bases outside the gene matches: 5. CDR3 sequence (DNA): TGTGCCAGCAGCTTACCCCCAGCGGGGGAGCAGTACTTC. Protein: CASSLPPAGEQYF.